A selection of T cell receptor beta chains follows, all from one sample in a study of CD8+ T cells in alopecia areata. Data came from immunoSEQ multiplex PCR; TCRdb stores just in-frame clones and leaves some out. The sample has about 160,000 clones, roughly 65% seen once. Sequenced material: CD4+ T cells sorted from blood, taken at week 4, from a patient treated with tofacitinib. All receptors come from a human donor with alopecia areata. Both conserved end residues are part of each CDR3. The order of the fields is V gene, J gene, clone size, D gene, CDR3 protein, CDR3 DNA. The D gene is left open where the match is weak. A row's size may be missing; if present it is once, few, many or a size class.

TRBV19	TRBJ1-1	NA	TRBD1	CASSLITGGTEAFF	TGTGCCAGTAGTCTAATAACAGGGGGCACTGAAGCTTTCTTT
TRBV5-4	TRBJ2-5	NA	NA	CASSPPGETQYF	TGTGCCAGCAGTCCGCCTGGGGAGACCCAGTACTTC
TRBV4-2	TRBJ2-3	NA	TRBD2	CASSQDGTSGVESDTQYF	TGTGCCAGCAGCCAAGATGGGACTAGCGGGGTGGAATCGGATACGCAGTATTTT
TRBV29-1	TRBJ2-5	few	TRBD2	CSVDSSGGLWTQYF	TGCAGCGTTGATTCTAGCGGGGGGTTATGGACCCAGTACTTC
TRBV4-3	TRBJ2-3	NA	NA	CASSQLVMGTDTQYF	TGCGCCAGCAGCCAATTAGTAATGGGAACAGATACGCAGTATTTT
TRBV30	TRBJ1-2	NA	TRBD1	CAWRQGPYYGYTF	TGTGCCTGGCGACAGGGACCCTACTATGGCTACACCTTC
TRBV30	TRBJ1-1	NA	NA	CAWSINTEAFF	TGTGCCTGGAGTATAAACACTGAAGCTTTCTTT
TRBV5-5	TRBJ2-7	NA	TRBD1	CASSQGFRTGIYEQYF	TGTGCCAGCAGCCAAGGATTCCGGACAGGGATCTACGAGCAGTACTTC
TRBV25-1	TRBJ2-6	NA	NA	CASTRSGANVLTF	TGTGCCAGCACTCGCTCTGGGGCCAACGTCCTGACTTTC
TRBV30	TRBJ1-5	NA	TRBD1	CAWNPSGTGYYQPQHF	TGTGCCTGGAACCCGTCCGGGACAGGGTATTATCAGCCCCAGCATTTT
TRBV5-1	TRBJ2-5	NA	TRBD2	CASSLRAGLQETQYF	TGCGCCAGCAGCTTGCGAGCGGGGCTACAAGAGACCCAGTACTTC
TRBV30	TRBJ1-5	NA	NA	CAWSSSGSNQPQHF	TGTGCCTGGAGTTCGAGTGGAAGCAATCAGCCCCAGCATTTT
TRBV5-1	TRBJ2-2	NA	TRBD1	CASSFTGGPGELFF	TGCGCCAGCAGCTTCACAGGGGGCCCCGGGGAGCTGTTTTTT
TRBV29-1	TRBJ1-1	NA	NA	CSVGQAWGNTEAFF	TGCAGCGTTGGTCAGGCCTGGGGGAACACTGAAGCTTTCTTT
TRBV29-1	TRBJ2-2	NA	NA	CSVAIIGELFF	TGCAGCGTTGCAATTATCGGGGAGCTGTTTTTT
TRBV14	TRBJ1-4	few	NA	CASSQFRRDAIEKLFF	TGTGCCAGCAGCCAATTTCGAAGGGACGCTATCGAAAAACTGTTTTTT
TRBV9	TRBJ2-5	NA	NA	CASSVDIQETQYF	TGTGCCAGCAGCGTAGATATCCAAGAGACCCAGTACTTC
TRBV18	TRBJ2-7	NA	NA	CASSPLRGVYEQYF	TGTGCCAGCTCACCTCTCCGAGGGGTTTACGAGCAGTACTTC
TRBV29-1	TRBJ2-6	NA	NA	CSVVGTFAGANVLTF	TGCAGCGTTGTGGGGACATTCGCTGGGGCCAACGTCCTGACTTTC
TRBV13	TRBJ1-2	few	TRBD1	CASSKDRVGGYTF	TGTGCCAGCAGCAAGGACAGGGTCGGCGGCTACACCTTC
TRBV10-3	TRBJ1-5	NA	NA	CAISEGQSNQPQHF	TGTGCCATCAGTGAGGGTCAGAGCAATCAGCCCCAGCATTTT
TRBV5-1	TRBJ2-7	NA	NA	CASSSEPGLYYEQYF	TGCGCCAGCAGCTCAGAACCGGGGCTTTACTACGAGCAGTACTTC